This T cell receptor beta chain was captured in a study of human thymus T cells (TCRdb year 2020). Turning to the overall study: The study characterized TCR alpha and beta repertoires from under 10 infant thymus samples and a few related peripheral blood samples. The infant donors were roughly 6 to 244 days old, and the cohort included six or seven males and a couple of females. Results the study describes overall, beyond this receptor: V and J gene segment usage appeared biased in both thymic and peripheral blood repertoires. On average, thymus samples gave 650,000 to 850,000 unique TCRB clonotypes, whereas blood samples gave roughly 80,000.

TCRB and TCRAD loci were amplified from a standardized quantity of quality-controlled genomic DNA using the immunoSEQ multiplex PCR assay. The amplicons spanned the V(D)J region and were long enough to cover the CDR3 and allow V and J genes to be identified. The commercial immunoSEQ service was used to sequence amplicons on an Illumina platform. As for the authors' bioinformatics: Corrections for primer bias and sequencing errors followed previously described methods, while TCRAD and TCRB definitions were based on the IMGT database. The repertoires were analysed using immunoSEQ Analyzer 3.0 and VDJTools for basic statistics, V/J segment usage, diversity estimates, rarefaction and pairwise overlap. Diversity was estimated using the Chao1, ChaoE, Efron-Thisted, Shannon and inverse Simpson indices, and was also estimated on datasets down-sampled to the size of the smallest sample. Repertoire overlap was assessed by strict matching of CDR3 nucleotide sequence, V gene and J gene, and clustering was done by Jaccard-based multidimensional scaling. TCRdb provides this immuneACCESS table in a form limited to in-frame rearrangements. Some clones are lacking; in checked studies, under half of them reflect an unresolved V gene, and why the rest are absent is not known. That table furnishes V, J and clone size, whereas the DNA furnished D and trimming. In this sample the table shows some 40,000 clones, nearly 95% of which occur a single time. The ten largest clones add up to more than 0.1% of the sample.

Turning to this clone: The specificity of this receptor is unknown. No quality values exist for individual bases; no much larger clone is one base distant.

Taken from the germline V gene, the CDR1 and CDR2 loops are MGHRA and YSYEKL. The trim is 6 bases for V and 7 bases for J, with a gap of 13 bases between the germline ends. The cysteine opens and the phenylalanine closes a CDR3 of 14 amino acids. Only CDR3 DNA is held: 42 bases, read in frame from base 1. The donors were immunologically healthy infants in Finland who had open corrective cardiac surgery for congenital heart defects. From four of the eight donors, a small aliquot of 0.5-1 mL peripheral blood was collected during surgery. For the blood samples, genomic DNA was extracted from all available leukocytes instead of from a set number of cells. ACK lysis buffer was used to remove erythrocytes from blood, and the leukocytes were stored at -70 degrees C as pellets. A QIAsymphony instrument was used to extract genomic DNA from frozen cell pellets.

Sequencing used blood. This clonotype was sampled from a boy in the first two years of life with a congenital heart defect but otherwise immunologically healthy. The V and J genes are TRBV4-1 and TRBJ1-6, and the D gene may be TRBD1, 5 bases matching. The sequenced DNA: TGCGCCAGCAGTGACGCAGGGTACAATTCACCCCTCCACTTT. Translation gives CASSDAGYNSPLHF.